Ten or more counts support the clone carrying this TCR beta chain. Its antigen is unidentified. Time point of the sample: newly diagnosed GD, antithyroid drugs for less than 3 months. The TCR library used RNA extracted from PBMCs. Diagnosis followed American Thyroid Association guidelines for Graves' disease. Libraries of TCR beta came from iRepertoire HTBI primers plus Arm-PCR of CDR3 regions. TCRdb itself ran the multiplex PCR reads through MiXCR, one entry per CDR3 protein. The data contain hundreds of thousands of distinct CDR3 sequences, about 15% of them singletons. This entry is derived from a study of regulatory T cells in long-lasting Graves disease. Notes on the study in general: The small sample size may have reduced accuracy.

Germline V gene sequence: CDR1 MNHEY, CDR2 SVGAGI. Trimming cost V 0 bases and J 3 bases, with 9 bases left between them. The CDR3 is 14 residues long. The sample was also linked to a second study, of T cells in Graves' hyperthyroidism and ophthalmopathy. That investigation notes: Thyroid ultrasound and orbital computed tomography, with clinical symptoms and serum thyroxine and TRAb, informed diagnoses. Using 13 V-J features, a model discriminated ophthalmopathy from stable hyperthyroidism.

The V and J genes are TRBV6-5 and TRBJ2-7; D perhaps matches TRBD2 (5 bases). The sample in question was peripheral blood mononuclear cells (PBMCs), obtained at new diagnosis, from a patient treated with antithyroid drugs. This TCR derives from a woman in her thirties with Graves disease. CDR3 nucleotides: TGTGCCAGCAGTTACTCTCGAGGGAACTACGAGCAGTACTTC. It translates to CASSYSRGNYEQYF.